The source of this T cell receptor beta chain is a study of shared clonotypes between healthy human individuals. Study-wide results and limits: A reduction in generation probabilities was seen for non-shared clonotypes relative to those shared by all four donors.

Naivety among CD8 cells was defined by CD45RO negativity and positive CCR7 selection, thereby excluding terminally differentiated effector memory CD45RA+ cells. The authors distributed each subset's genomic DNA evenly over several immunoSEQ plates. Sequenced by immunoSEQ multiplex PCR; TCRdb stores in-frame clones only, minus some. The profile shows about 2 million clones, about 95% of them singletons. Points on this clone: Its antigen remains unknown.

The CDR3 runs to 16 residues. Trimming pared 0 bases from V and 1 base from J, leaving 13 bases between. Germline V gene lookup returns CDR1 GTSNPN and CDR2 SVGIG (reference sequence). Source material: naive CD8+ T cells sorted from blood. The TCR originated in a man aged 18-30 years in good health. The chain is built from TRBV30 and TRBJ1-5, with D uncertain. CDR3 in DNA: TGTGCCTGGAGTGTACTGGGAACGGGGAGCAATCAGCCCCAGCATTTT. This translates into CAWSVLGTGSNQPQHF. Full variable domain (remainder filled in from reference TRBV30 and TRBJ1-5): SQTIHQWPATLVQPVGSPLSLECTVEGTSNPNLYWYRQAAGRGLQLLFYSVGIGQISSEVPQNLSASRPQDRQFILSSKKLLLSDSGFYLCAWSVLGTGSNQPQHFGDGTRLSIL.